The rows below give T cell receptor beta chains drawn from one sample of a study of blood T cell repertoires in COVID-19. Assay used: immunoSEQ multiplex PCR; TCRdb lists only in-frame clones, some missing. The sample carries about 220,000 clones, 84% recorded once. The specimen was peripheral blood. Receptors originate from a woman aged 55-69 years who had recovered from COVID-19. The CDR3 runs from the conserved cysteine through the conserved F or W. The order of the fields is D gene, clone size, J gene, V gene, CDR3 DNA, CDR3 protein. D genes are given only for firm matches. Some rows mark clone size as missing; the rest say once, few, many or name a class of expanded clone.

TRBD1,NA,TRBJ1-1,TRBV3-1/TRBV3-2,TGTGCCAGCAGCCCACAGGGGTCCCCGAACACTGAAGCTTTCTTT,CASSPQGSPNTEAFF
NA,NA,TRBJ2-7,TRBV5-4,TGTGCCAGCAGCCCAGGACAGGCGGGGAACGAGCAGTACTTC,CASSPGQAGNEQYF
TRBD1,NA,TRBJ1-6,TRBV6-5,TGTGCCAGCAGCCGGGACAGAAGTAATTCACCCCTCCACTTT,CASSRDRSNSPLHF
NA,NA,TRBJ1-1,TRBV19,TGTGCCAGTAGTATCCAGGGCATGAACACTGAAGCTTTCTTT,CASSIQGMNTEAFF
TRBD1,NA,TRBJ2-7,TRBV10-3,TGTGCCATCAGTGACCTCCGGACAGGGCATAACGAGCAGTACTTC,CAISDLRTGHNEQYF
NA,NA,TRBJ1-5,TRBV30,TGTGCCTGGAGTCTCAGGGGTAGCAATCAGCCCCAGCATTTT,CAWSLRGSNQPQHF
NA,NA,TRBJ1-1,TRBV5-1,TGCGCCAGCAGCTTGGGAGATCTGAGGGCGAACACTGAAGCTTTCTTT,CASSLGDLRANTEAFF
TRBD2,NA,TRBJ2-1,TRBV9,TGTGCCAGCAGCGTAGAAGGTAGCGGGGCCTTATGGGATGAGCAGTTCTTC,CASSVEGSGALWDEQFF
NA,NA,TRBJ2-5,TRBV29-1,TGCAGCGCGGACCCGGACAGTCCAGTCGAGACCCAGTACTTC,CSADPDSPVETQYF
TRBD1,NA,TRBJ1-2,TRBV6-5,TGTGCCAGCTTAAGGACAGGGTTTGGCTACACCTTC,CASLRTGFGYTF
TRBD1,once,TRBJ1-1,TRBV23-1,TGCGCCAGCAGTCCCGGGACAGGATCGAACACTGAAGCTTTCTTT,CASSPGTGSNTEAFF